The entry below describes one T cell receptor (beta chain). These data belong to a study of early T cells in non-severe SARS-CoV-2 infection. Study as a whole: With bulk RNA from unsorted whole blood as input, sequencing yielded unpaired chains.

Each single cDNA molecule received a unique molecular identifier. TCRdb fed the 5' RACE reads into MiXCR, producing one record per CDR3 protein. The sample lists some 75,000 distinct CDR3 sequences, roughly an eighth occurring once. Germline CDR1 LGHNA, CDR2 YSLEER. V lost 4 bases to trimming and J lost 1 base, with 13 bases between them. This CDR3 contains 16 residues. This TCR was recovered from an adult who was a healthcare worker with PCR-confirmed SARS-CoV-2 infection or an uninfected control (not recorded which). The chain uses TRBV4-3 and TRBJ1-4, with unresolved D. The sequencing input was whole blood. The CDR3 loop is CASSLRSGRTNEKLFF. CDR3 nucleotide sequence: TGCGCCAGCAGCCTGAGAAGTGGCAGAACTAATGAAAAACTGTTTTTT.